This T cell receptor beta chain originates from a study of blood T cell repertoires in COVID-19. Across the whole study: Some COVID-19 samples were acute and others convalescent; all came from the United States, Italy and Spain. T cells, B-cell-depleted T cells, or PBMCs supplied cDNA or gDNA.

Looked up from germline, CDR1 is SEHNR and CDR2 is FQNEAQ (reference sequence). This CDR3 is built from 13 residues. V was shortened by 0 bases and J by 5 bases, with 7 bases between the two germline ends. Authors' processing steps: Scientists estimated how many nucleated cells there were by amplifying reference gene primers. Assay used: immunoSEQ multiplex PCR; TCRdb lists only in-frame clones, some missing. V and J calls and clone size are as listed in that table; D and trimming were resolved from the DNA. The sample shows 98,000 or so clones, around nine tenths of them seen only once. This receptor was taken from a human donor in a cohort sampled during active COVID-19. The rearrangement joins TRBV7-9 to TRBJ2-5, with a tentative D call TRBD2 (5 bases). The sequenced sample was peripheral blood. The CDR3 here is CASSLAGVETQYF. CDR3 in DNA: TGTGCCAGCAGCTTAGCCGGGGTCGAGACCCAGTACTTC. Variable domain in full (rest from reference TRBV7-9 and TRBJ2-5): DTGVSQNPRHKITKRGQNVTFRCDPISEHNRLYWYRQTLGQGPEFLTYFQNEAQLEKSRLLSDRFSAERPKGSFSTLEIQRTEQGDSAMYLCASSLAGVETQYFGPGTRLLVL.